The 8 T cell receptor beta chains below all came from one sample that was sequenced in a study of blood T cell repertoires in COVID-19. The data were produced by immunoSEQ multiplex PCR, yet TCRdb's version contains in-frame clones alone and is incomplete. The table lists 150,000 to 200,000 clones, approximately 80% of them singletons. The source material was PBMCs or T cells enriched from blood (not recorded which). The receptors derive from a middle-aged man who had recovered from COVID-19.

V is TRBV5-6 and J is TRBJ2-7; D remains unclear. Germline CDR1 and CDR2: SGHDT and YYEEEE. CDR3 length: 15 amino acids. V was shortened by 0 bases and J by 2 bases, with 12 bases between the two germline ends. The CDR3 nucleotides are TGTGCCAGCAGCTTGGAACAGACCGGAACCTACGAGCAGTACTTC. Translating it yields CASSLEQTGTYEQYF.

The V and J genes are TRBV30 and TRBJ2-6; 8 positions agree with TRBD1. Germline trimming cut 5 bases from V and 4 bases from J; bases unmatched to any gene: 4. Germline loops: CDR1 GTSNPN, CDR2 SVGIG (reference sequence). CDR3 length equals 14 residues. CDR3 in amino acids: CAWDRGGGANVLTF. CDR3 DNA: TGTGCCTGGGACAGGGGAGGAGGGGCCAACGTCCTGACTTTC. Full variable domain (remainder filled in from reference TRBV30 and TRBJ2-6): SQTIHQWPATLVQPVGSPLSLECTVEGTSNPNLYWYRQAAGRGLQLLFYSVGIGQISSEVPQNLSASRPQDRQFILSSKKLLLSDSGFYLCAWDRGGGANVLTFGAGSRLTVL.

This clone was recorded a few times. This chain joins TRBV11-2 and TRBJ1-2; a possible D gene is TRBD1 (6 bases). Trimming took off 1 base at V and 3 bases at J, with 18 bases between the two ends. Germline V CDR1 and CDR2: SGHAT, FQNNGV. CDR3 length: 17 residues. CDR3 nucleotide sequence: TGTGCCAGCAGCTTAGGTCAGGGGAACCCCTCGTACTATGGCTACACCTTC. It translates to CASSLGQGNPSYYGYTF.

V and J are TRBV2 and TRBJ1-1, with 7 bases fitting TRBD1. Germline CDR1 SNHLY, CDR2 FYNNEI. Germline trimming cut 4 bases from V and 3 bases from J; bases unmatched to any gene: 8. The CDR3 spans 15 residues. CDR3 sequence: CASSVKGAVHTEAFF. The CDR3 DNA reads as TGTGCCAGCAGTGTCAAGGGGGCGGTCCACACTGAAGCTTTCTTT.

This sequence joins TRBV9 and TRBJ2-3, with 15 bases matching TRBD2. V lost 4 bases and J lost 2; bases outside the gene matches: 8. The CDR3 is 18 amino acids. Germline assignment: CDR1 SGDLS and CDR2 YYNGEE. The chain's CDR3 is CASSSGLAGGKVTDTQYF. For the CDR3, the DNA is TGTGCCAGCAGCTCTGGACTAGCGGGGGGGAAAGTCACAGATACGCAGTATTTT.

The chain combines TRBV14 with TRBJ1-1, with a tentative D call TRBD1 (6 bases). This CDR3 is 15 amino acids long. The germline V gene encodes CDR1 SGHDN and CDR2 FVKESK. Trimming shortened V by 4 bases and J by 1 base, and 13 bases separated the two germline ends. The CDR3 DNA sequence: TGTGCCAGCAGCCGCTCGGGACACCAGAACACTGAAGCTTTCTTT. This gives the protein CASSRSGHQNTEAFF.

CDR3 residues: CASSRGQGPTEAFF. In DNA form, the CDR3 reads TGTGCCAGTAGTAGGGGACAGGGACCCACTGAAGCTTTCTTT. The gene calls are TRBV19 and TRBJ1-1, with 9 bases matching TRBD1. V was clipped by 4 bases and J by 4 bases; unmatched bases: 4. Germline assignment: CDR1 LNHDA and CDR2 SQIVND (reference sequence). This CDR3 comprises 14 residues.

The chain joins TRBV5-1 to TRBJ2-3, with 11 bases that match TRBD1. This CDR3 has 16 residues. Germline trimming cut 4 bases from V and 5 bases from J; bases unmatched to any gene: 9. Germline V CDR1 and CDR2: SGHRS, YFSETQ. The CDR3 DNA reads TGCGCCAGCAGCGCCCTCCCCGGGACAGGGGGAGATACGCAGTATTTT. This translates into CASSALPGTGGDTQYF.